This is a list of T cell receptor beta chains from one sample in a study of blood T cell repertoires in COVID-19. TCRdb's copy holds only in-frame clones and misses some; the assay was immunoSEQ multiplex PCR. Here the sample spans approximately 74,000 clones, roughly 80% being singletons. The sample consisted of peripheral blood. The source is a woman aged 80 or over with active or convalescent COVID-19. The CDR3 runs from the conserved cysteine through the conserved F or W. A D gene is named only where the DNA matches it firmly.

TRBD2 | TRBV7-2 | CASSLRGLAGFGTDTQYF
NA | TRBV5-1 | CASSFQGENEKLFF
NA | TRBV19 | CASSEGDLGGYTF
TRBD1 | TRBV5-1 | CASSTPTTGGRYGYTF
NA | TRBV6-1 | CASSDKWADATNEKLFF
NA | TRBV5-1 | CASSLVAGPGGYTF
NA | TRBV7-3 | CASSPAGSSNYGYTF
NA | TRBV10-3 | CAISLTGDLNTEAFF
NA | TRBV19 | CASSETGIYNEQFF
TRBD2 | TRBV10-1 | CASRDPGLASDTQYF
TRBD1 | TRBV28 | CASSTTGTNEKLFF
NA | TRBV7-9 | CASSKGGALNSPLHF
NA | TRBV3-1/TRBV3-2 | CASRLTSTDTQYF
NA | TRBV9 | CASSDSGNSYNEQFF
TRBD1 | TRBV6-1 | CASSEASGTGKRSLFF
NA | TRBV9 | CASSVEGIGGNTIYF
NA | TRBV4-1 | CASSQVITPTEQYF
NA | TRBV7-2 | CASSLGQGNIQYF
TRBD1 | TRBV7-7 | CASSPRRDRGKETQYF
TRBD2 | TRBV5-6 | CASSLPGTSGSFYHEQYF
NA | TRBV7-2 | CASSSRQGFGEKLFF
NA | TRBV11-2 | CASILVRVWQPQHF
NA | TRBV18 | CASSPGHGETQYF
NA | TRBV19 | CASSIDEAPNSSLFF
NA | TRBV11-3 | CASSLEGREANYGYTF
NA | TRBV6-6 | CASTPRQELNTIYF
NA | TRBV4-2 | CASMGGPADTQYF
TRBD1 | TRBV7-3 | CASSQTGDTQYF
NA | TRBV7-6 | CASRENGGTQETQYF
NA | TRBV4-1 | CASSQIEAGYEQYF